Each of the 26 T cell receptor beta chains below was sequenced from the same sample in a study of cytomegalovirus exposure and HLA in healthy donors. PCR involved 60 Vbeta and 13 Jbeta primers. Here immunoSEQ multiplex PCR was the method, and the copy in TCRdb shows in-frame clones only, minus some. Its table lists more than 50,000 clones. Input material: PBMCs. These receptors were obtained from a woman in her thirties or forties in good health and CMV-seronegative.

The rearrangement joins TRBV5-5 to TRBJ2-5, with D unresolved. The V end was cut by 4 bases, the J end by 3 bases, with 13 bases between. This CDR3 contains 14 residues. From germline, CDR1 is SGHKS and CDR2 YYEKEE (reference sequence). The CDR3 bases are TGTGCCAGCAGCGCTCCACTTGACAAAGAGACCCAGTACTTC. This encodes CASSAPLDKETQYF.

This sequence joins TRBV6-6 and TRBJ1-4; 8 bases align to TRBD1. J lost 7 bases, V lost 7 bases, and 8 bases had no gene match. Per germline, CDR1 MNHNY and CDR2 SVGAGI (reference sequence). The length of the CDR3 is 14 residues. CDR3 in DNA: TGTGCCAGCAAGCCAGGGGGCGTAGGTGAAAAACTGTTTTTT. Encoded protein: CASKPGGVGEKLFF.

This chain links TRBV2 with TRBJ1-6; weak D call: TRBD1 (6 bases). Germline V gene sequence: CDR1 SNHLY, CDR2 FYNNEI. The CDR3 sequence is 14 residues long. Trimming shortened V by 4 bases and J by 8 bases, and 12 bases separated the two germline ends. CDR3 DNA: TGTGCCAGCAGTGTGCAGGGGCCGGATTCACCCCTCCACTTT. Amino acid sequence: CASSVQGPDSPLHF.

The genes are TRBV7-6 and TRBJ2-1; 9 nucleotides agree with TRBD2. V lost 1 base to trimming and J lost 3 bases; unmatched junction nucleotides: 4. This CDR3 is 16 amino acids long. Looked up from germline, CDR1 is SGHVS and CDR2 is FNYEAQ. Here the CDR3 DNA reads TGTGCCAGCAGCTTAGTAGCGGGAGAGGGCTACAATGAGCAGTTCTTC. This gives the protein CASSLVAGEGYNEQFF.

Regarding this clone: At one end, the junction sequence differs from germline, possibly due to a read error. The chain combines TRBV30 with TRBJ2-5; 11 bases agree with TRBD2. There are 15 residues in the CDR3. CDR1 is GTSNPN, CDR2 SVGIG, per germline (reference sequence). CDR3 DNA: TGTGCCGGGAGTGGGGTAGCGGGGGGGCCGGAGACCCAGTACTTC. It yields the protein CAGSGVAGGPETQYF.

The V call is TRBV28, the J call TRBJ1-5; D uncertain. The CDR3 covers 13 residues. V gave up 6 bases and J gave up 7 bases, with 13 bases separating them. Germline assignment: CDR1 MDHEN and CDR2 SYDVKM. DNA of the CDR3: TGTGCCAGCAGCTCATTCTATTTCCAGCCCCAGCATTTT. It is translated as CASSSFYFQPQHF. The whole variable domain, remainder taken from reference TRBV28 and TRBJ1-5, is DVKVTQSSRYLVKRTGEKVFLECVQDMDHENMFWYRQDPGLGLRLIYFSYDVKMKEKGDIPEGYSVSREKKERFSLILESASTNQTSMYLCASSSFYFQPQHFGDGTRLSIL.

Of note for this clone: An end of the junction does not agree with germline; a read error may underlie this. The J gene is TRBJ1-5, the V gene TRBV30; maybe TRBD1 (5 bases). Germline assignment: CDR1 GTSNPN and CDR2 SVGIG (reference sequence). The CDR3 is 15 residues long. CDR3 residues: CAGSMTVNGNQPQHF. The CDR3 DNA follows: TGTGCCGGGAGTATGACAGTAAATGGCAATCAGCCCCAGCATTTT.

The chain recombines TRBV2 with TRBJ1-2; a possible D gene is TRBD1 (6 bases). The V gene lost 2 bases and the J gene lost 7 bases, with 11 bases spanning the gap. The germline CDR1 and CDR2 sequences are SNHLY and FYNNEI. The CDR3 runs to 13 residues. DNA for the CDR3: TGTGCCAGCAGTGAATCCGCAGGGGCTGGCTACACCTTC. This gives the protein CASSESAGAGYTF.

The chain links TRBV28 to TRBJ2-5; 10 nucleotides line up with TRBD1. TRBJ2-7 matches the DNA end more closely, so the J call is doubtful. Germline-derived CDR1 and CDR2 are MDHEN and SYDVKM. This CDR3 contains 15 residues. The CDR3 spells CASSMPGQGRYEQYF. The CDR3, as DNA: TGTGCCAGCAGTATGCCGGGACAGGGGCGCTACGAGCAGTACTTC.

This chain connects TRBV28 to TRBJ2-1, with TRBD2 matching 14 bases. Losses at the gene ends were 8 bases for V and 4 bases for J; bases not matched to a gene: 13. CDR3 length: 18 residues. From germline, CDR1 is MDHEN and CDR2 SYDVKM. CDR3 DNA: TGTGCCAGCGCCCACCACGGGACTAGCGGGGGCTTTTACAATGAGCAGTTCTTC. It specifies CASAHHGTSGGFYNEQFF.

DNA for the CDR3: TGTGCCAGCAGCTTAGATAGTTCGAGTGCTGAAGCTTTCTTT. Protein: CASSLDSSSAEAFF. The chain is built from TRBV11-3 and TRBJ1-1, with D unclear. This CDR3 has 14 amino acids. The V end was cut by 0 bases, the J end by 6 bases, with 11 bases between. The V gene's germline CDR1 is SGHNT and CDR2 YENEEA.

This chain links TRBV19 with TRBJ1-5; D gene unclear. CDR3 size: 16 residues. Germline CDR1 is LNHDA and CDR2 is SQIVND (reference sequence). The V end lost 0 bases, the J end lost 3 bases, and 12 bases lay between the germline ends. This CDR3 is CASSIDAGSHNQPQHF. CDR3 in DNA: TGTGCCAGTAGTATAGATGCGGGTTCTCACAATCAGCCCCAGCATTTT. The variable domain in full, with the rest retrieved from reference TRBV19 and TRBJ1-5, is DGGITQSPKYLFRKEGQNVTLSCEQNLNHDAMYWYRQDPGQGLRLIYYSQIVNDFQKGDIAEGYSVSREKKESFPLTVTSAQKNPTAFYLCASSIDAGSHNQPQHFGDGTRLSIL.

The V and J genes are TRBV9 and TRBJ1-2, with unresolved D. Between the trimmed V and J ends, which lost 4 bases and 4 bases, there was a span of 20 bases. The CDR3 extends over 16 amino acids. Germline V gives CDR1 SGDLS, CDR2 YYNGEE. CDR3 sequence (DNA): TGTGCCAGCAGCCTCAACCCGATGGGAGGCGGCTATGGCTACACCTTC. Protein: CASSLNPMGGGYGYTF.

J is TRBJ2-5 and V is TRBV28, with TRBD2 as a possible D gene (7 bases). CDR1 is MDHEN, CDR2 SYDVKM, per germline. Trimming took 2 bases from V and 4 from J, leaving 11 bases between them. The CDR3 extends over 14 amino acids. The CDR3 here is CASSLRGGVETQYF. The CDR3 nucleotides are TGTGCCAGCAGTTTAAGGGGGGGGGTAGAGACCCAGTACTTC.

This chain uses TRBV28 with TRBJ1-5; D is unresolved. Trimming stripped 8 bases from V and 2 bases from J, with 10 bases between. The CDR3 length is 13 residues. The germline V gene encodes CDR1 MDHEN and CDR2 SYDVKM. This CDR3 is CASGRDRNQPQHF. The CDR3 DNA reads TGTGCCAGCGGGAGGGATCGCAATCAGCCCCAGCATTTT.

Measured by frequency, this clone is medium-sized (0.01 to 0.1%). The chain combines TRBV28 with TRBJ1-2; TRBD1 matches at 7 bases. The junction had 9 bases not matched to a gene; V was cut back by 3 bases and J by 8 bases. Germline V gene data show CDR1 as MDHEN and CDR2 as SYDVKM. The CDR3 contains 14 residues. The CDR3 nucleotides are TGTGCCAGCAGTTTGGACAGGCGAGTAGAAGGCTACACCTTC. Its protein product is CASSLDRRVEGYTF.

V is TRBV19 and J is TRBJ2-2; 7 positions match TRBD1. Germline trimming cut 6 bases from V and 1 base from J; bases unmatched to any gene: 8. Germline values: CDR1 LNHDA, CDR2 SQIVND (reference sequence). The CDR3 length is 16 residues. CDR3 DNA sequence: TGTGCCAGTAGCAGCATCGGGACAGTGAACACCGGGGAGCTGTTTTTT. Residues: CASSSIGTVNTGELFF.

The V and J genes are TRBV6-5 and TRBJ2-7, with 10 bases that match TRBD1. The CDR3 spans 15 residues. Trimming removed 6 bases from V and 4 bases from J; junction bases left unmatched: 9. Germline CDR1 is MNHEY and CDR2 is SVGAGI. CDR3 nucleotides: TGTGCCAGCAGAGAATACCCGGGACAGGGGTACGAGCAGTACTTC. It codes for CASREYPGQGYEQYF.

The CDR3: CASSLAGSYGYTF. CDR3 DNA sequence: TGCGCCAGCAGCTTGGCCGGTAGCTATGGCTACACCTTC. This sequence joins TRBV5-1 and TRBJ1-2; no clear D gene. This CDR3 has 13 amino acids. The V end was cut by 0 bases, the J end by 4 bases, with 7 bases between. Germline lookup yields CDR1 SGHRS and CDR2 YFSETQ. Full variable domain (rest looked up from reference TRBV5-1 and TRBJ1-2): KAGVTQTPRYLIKTRGQQVTLSCSPISGHRSVSWYQQTPGQGLQFLFEYFSETQRNKGNFPGRFSGRQFSNSRSEMNVSTLELGDSALYLCASSLAGSYGYTFGSGTRLTVV.

V usage is TRBV7-7 and J usage is TRBJ2-2; tentative D call: TRBD2 (6 bases). V was trimmed by 3 bases and J by 5 bases, leaving 10 bases between them. CDR1 is SSHAT and CDR2 is FNYEAQ in the germline V gene (reference sequence). The CDR3 runs 14 residues. The CDR3 coding sequence is TGTGCCAGCAGCTTGTACGGGACTACCGGGGAGCTGTTTTTT. Translating gives CASSLYGTTGELFF. Full variable domain (rest looked up from reference TRBV7-7 and TRBJ2-2): GAGVSQSPRYKVTKRGQDVTLRCDPISSHATLYWYQQALGQGPEFLTYFNYEAQPDKSGLPSDRFSAERPEGSISTLTIQRTEQRDSAMYRCASSLYGTTGELFFGEGSRLTVL.

V and J are TRBV19 and TRBJ1-6; TRBD1 is a possible D gene (5 bases). Germline V gene lookup returns CDR1 LNHDA and CDR2 SQIVND (reference sequence). CDR3 length: 13 residues. V gave up 10 bases and J gave up 3 bases, with 10 bases separating them. The CDR3 DNA reads TGTGCCACCCGGGGGTACTATAATTCACCCCTCCACTTT. Residues: CATRGYYNSPLHF.

Concerning this clone: Its ends do not fully match the called genes, so a read error is possible. CDR3 in amino acids: CSVTVGSDNEQFF. As DNA, the CDR3 is TGCAGCGTCACCGTGGGCTCCGACAATGAGCAGTTCTTC. The chain joins TRBV29-1 to TRBJ2-1, with D uncertain. Germline V CDR1 and CDR2: SQVTM, ANQGSEA. This CDR3 region has 13 residues.

The CDR3 DNA reads as TGTGCCAGCAGCGTAGGGCTAGCTTGGACCGGGGAGCTGTTTTTT. Translated, it gives CASSVGLAWTGELFF. The V gene is TRBV9, the J gene TRBJ2-2; TRBD2 is a possible D gene (5 bases). The CDR3 loop spans 15 amino acids. V lost 0 bases and J lost 5, with 11 bases in between. Germline-derived CDR1 and CDR2 are SGDLS and YYNGEE.

The genes are TRBV18 and TRBJ1-1; D ambiguous. Trimming took 3 bases from V and 3 from J, leaving 5 bases between them. The CDR3 sequence is 12 residues long. Germline lookup yields CDR1 KGHSH and CDR2 LQKENI. CDR3 loop: CASSPSDTEAFF. The CDR3 DNA follows: TGTGCCAGCTCACCTTCTGACACTGAAGCTTTCTTT.

The CDR3 region is CASSYSNGRETQYF. DNA for the CDR3: TGTGCCAGCAGCTATTCGAATGGCCGAGAGACCCAGTACTTC. This sequence joins TRBV7-9 and TRBJ2-5; no definite D call. Germline CDR1 SEHNR, CDR2 FQNEAQ (reference sequence). This CDR3 is 14 amino acids long. The ends were cut back, 4 bases at V and 4 bases at J, with 13 bases in the middle.

As to this clone: The sample holds other DNA sequences that translate to the same CDR3. This chain uses TRBV30 with TRBJ1-6; a possible D gene is TRBD1 (6 bases). V lost 5 bases and J lost 9, with 14 bases in between. CDR3 length: 13 amino acids. Germline assignment: CDR1 GTSNPN and CDR2 SVGIG (reference sequence). The CDR3 DNA sequence: TGTGCCTGGCACGTGGGCAGGGGTTCACCCCTCCACTTT. Translating it yields CAWHVGRGSPLHF.